These 17 T cell receptor beta chains were sequenced from one sample in a study of radiation and T cells in renal cell carcinoma. The method was immunoSEQ multiplex PCR; TCRdb's version includes in-frame clones alone and lacks a portion of them. Among around 20,000 clones listed, about 55% were seen once. Treatment in this sample: treatment-naive control, cytoreductive nephrectomy. Here the sequenced sample was tumor tissue, taken from a patient whose treatment was nephrectomy without radiotherapy. The receptors derive from a man aged 50 or older with renal cell carcinoma.

J is TRBJ1-1 and V is TRBV7-9, with no clear D. The CDR3 has 14 amino acids. V was pared by 5 bases and J by 0 bases, with 10 bases between. Per germline, CDR1 SEHNR and CDR2 FQNEAQ (reference sequence). CDR3 sequence (DNA): TGTGCCAGCAGCCCCGCGACATTGAACACTGAAGCTTTCTTT. Encoded protein: CASSPATLNTEAFF.

The V call is TRBV9, the J call TRBJ2-5; 8 nucleotides agree with TRBD1. The ends lost 0 bases at V and 5 bases at J; junction bases unmatched: 18. This CDR3 is built from 19 residues. Per germline, CDR1 SGDLS and CDR2 YYNGEE. CDR3 DNA sequence: TGTGCCAGCAGCGTAGGAACAGCTCAGGGGGCGCTCCTTCGGGAGACCCAGTACTTC. Amino acids: CASSVGTAQGALLRETQYF. Full variable domain (outside the CDR3, taken from reference TRBV9 and TRBJ2-5): DSGVTQTPKHLITATGQRVTLRCSPRSGDLSVYWYQQSLDQGLQFLIQYYNGEERAKGNILERFSAQQFPDLHSELNLSSLELGDSALYFCASSVGTAQGALLRETQYFGPGTRLLVL.

V gene TRBV6-6 combines with J gene TRBJ2-2; 11 bases match TRBD1. The germline gives CDR1 MNHNY, CDR2 SVGAGI (reference sequence). The CDR3 is 16 residues long. Unmatched junction bases numbered 7, after V lost 5 bases and J lost 5 bases. The CDR3: CASSSTGTGGTGELFF. CDR3 nucleotide sequence: TGTGCCAGCAGTAGCACCGGGACAGGGGGAACCGGGGAGCTGTTTTTT.

This clone was found a few times. This chain joins TRBV7-2 and TRBJ1-2; unclear D gene. There are 14 residues in the CDR3. From germline, CDR1 is SGHTA and CDR2 FQGNSA. Trimming shortened V by 4 bases and J by 8 bases, and 17 bases separated the two germline ends. Written as DNA, the CDR3 is TGTGCCAGCAGCTACGGTTATTCGGCTGTCGGCTACACCTTC. Its protein is CASSYGYSAVGYTF.

The chain uses TRBV19 and TRBJ2-2; possibly TRBD1 for D (6 bases). There are 16 residues in the CDR3. The germline V gene encodes CDR1 LNHDA and CDR2 SQIVND (reference sequence). Trimming cost V 2 bases and J 2 bases, with 12 bases left between them. In DNA, the CDR3 is TGTGCCAGTAGTATAAACAGGGCTGAAAACACCGGGGAGCTGTTTTTT. Translated: CASSINRAENTGELFF.

The chain has TRBV7-2 and TRBJ1-5, with D unclear. The CDR3 has 14 residues. Germline V gene data show CDR1 as SGHTA and CDR2 as FQGNSA. The germline V and J ends were trimmed by 3 bases and 5 bases, with 11 bases remaining between them. The CDR3 region is CASSFSFRDQPQHF. The CDR3 DNA follows: TGTGCCAGCAGCTTCTCCTTTAGGGATCAGCCCCAGCATTTT.

The rearrangement links TRBV5-4 to TRBJ1-1, with no clear D. The CDR3 consists of 13 residues. Trimming took off 5 bases at V and 8 bases at J, with 16 bases between the two ends. CDR1 SGHNT and CDR2 YYREEE come from the germline V gene (reference sequence). CDR3 DNA: TGTGCCAGCAGGGGGTTCTGGGCCGGCGAAGCTTTCTTT. Protein: CASRGFWAGEAFF.

By frequency in the sample, this clone is medium-sized. The V and J genes are TRBV9 and TRBJ2-7, with a tentative D call TRBD2 (6 bases). The CDR3 covers 17 residues. From germline, CDR1 is SGDLS and CDR2 YYNGEE. V was pared by 4 bases and J by 3 bases, with 23 bases between. The CDR3 loop is CASSPYFEDGGGYEQYF. The CDR3 DNA is TGTGCCAGCAGCCCGTACTTCGAGGACGGGGGTGGCTACGAGCAGTACTTC.

The chain uses TRBV19 and TRBJ2-2; 10 bases line up with TRBD1. The CDR3 sequence is 15 residues long. CDR1 is LNHDA and CDR2 is SQIVND in the germline V gene (reference sequence). Trimming removed 6 bases from V and 7 bases from J; junction bases left unmatched: 8. DNA for the CDR3: TGTGCCAGTAGAACCGGGACAGGGGTTGTCGGGGAGCTGTTTTTT. Residues: CASRTGTGVVGELFF.

The genes are TRBV5-4 and TRBJ1-2, with a possible D match to TRBD1 (5 bases). The CDR3 spans 15 residues. Looked up from germline, CDR1 is SGHNT and CDR2 is YYREEE (reference sequence). V lost 5 bases and J 0 bases, leaving 14 bases between the germline ends. In DNA, the CDR3 is TGTGCCAGCAGACCTCGACAGAATACTAACTATGGCTACACCTTC. Translation gives CASRPRQNTNYGYTF. Combining the CDR3 with reference TRBV5-4 and TRBJ1-2 gives the whole variable domain ETGVTQSPTHLIKTRGQQVTLRCSSQSGHNTVSWYQQALGQGPQFIFQYYREEENGRGNFPPRFSGLQFPNYSSELNVNALELDDSALYLCASRPRQNTNYGYTFGSGTRLTVV.

V is TRBV27 and J is TRBJ2-2; D perhaps matches TRBD1 (5 bases). Germline V gene sequence: CDR1 MNHEY, CDR2 SMNVEV (reference sequence). V lost 4 bases and J 1 base, leaving 7 bases between the germline ends. This CDR3 has 14 amino acids. The CDR3 bases are TGTGCCAGCAGTTACGGACAGAACACCGGGGAGCTGTTTTTT. Translation: CASSYGQNTGELFF.

The gene calls are TRBV4-3 and TRBJ2-2; D ambiguous. Germline-derived CDR1 and CDR2 are LGHNA and YSLEER. The CDR3 spans 14 residues. V was trimmed by 2 bases and J by 10 bases, leaving 14 bases between them. This CDR3 is CASSQLHDAAELFF. The CDR3 nucleotides read TGCGCCAGCAGCCAACTCCACGACGCAGCGGAGCTGTTTTTT.

This clone appeared a few times. V usage is TRBV4-3 and J usage is TRBJ1-3; D gene unclear. The V end lost 0 bases, the J end lost 0 bases, and 12 bases lay between the germline ends. This CDR3 contains 17 residues. The germline V gene has CDR1 LGHNA and CDR2 YSLEER. CDR3 sequence (DNA): TGCGCCAGCAGCCAAGATTCGGGCAGTTCCTCTGGAAACACCATATATTTT. Its protein product is CASSQDSGSSSGNTIYF.

Only a few counts were recorded for this clone. The CDR3 is CALESAAYNEQFF. The CDR3 nucleotides read TGTGCCCTGGAGAGCGCAGCCTACAATGAGCAGTTCTTC. This chain joins TRBV30 and TRBJ2-1; D remains unclear. The CDR3 has 13 residues. Germline V gene sequence: CDR1 GTSNPN, CDR2 SVGIG (reference sequence). The V end lost 8 bases, the J end lost 2 bases, and 13 bases lay between the germline ends.

This clone was seen only a few times. This chain uses TRBV7-8 with TRBJ2-7; 8 nucleotides match TRBD2. Unmatched junction bases numbered 15, after V lost 7 bases and J lost 4 bases. The length of the CDR3 is 16 residues. Germline values: CDR1 SGHVS, CDR2 FQNEAQ. CDR3 nucleotide sequence: TGTGCCAGCACCCCAGGATCCGGGAGGGCCATTTACGAGCAGTACTTC. Protein product: CASTPGSGRAIYEQYF.

This clone was detected a few times. V and J are TRBV19 and TRBJ1-2; no clear D. V lost 6 bases to trimming and J lost 4 bases, with 6 bases between them. This CDR3 comprises 11 residues. Germline CDR1 and CDR2: LNHDA and SQIVND (reference sequence). CDR3 region: CASSVAYGYTF. DNA for the CDR3: TGTGCCAGTAGCGTAGCCTATGGCTACACCTTC.

The chain couples TRBV4-3 to TRBJ2-2; D is perhaps TRBD2 (6 bases). Germline V gives CDR1 LGHNA, CDR2 YSLEER. With 0 bases removed from V and 3 bases from J, the gap between germline ends came to 11 bases. The CDR3 extends over 16 amino acids. The CDR3 loop reads CASSQDASVYTGELFF. CDR3 sequence (DNA): TGCGCCAGCAGCCAAGATGCTAGCGTGTACACCGGGGAGCTGTTTTTT.